The 5 T cell receptor beta chains given below trace back to one sample, sequenced in a study of patients and donors after allogeneic stem cell transplantation. TCRdb recomputed calls from the RT-PCR reads with MiXCR, one row per CDR3 protein. This sample has 200,000 to 250,000 distinct CDR3 sequences; 12% to 15% occur once, and the top ten carry more than 9%. Specimen: blood, either unsorted or a sorted T cell fraction (not recorded which). These receptors all come from a human donor who was either an allogeneic HSCT recipient or a stem cell or donor lymphocyte infusion donor (not recorded which). It is not recorded whose cells these are; they may come from a transplant donor.

This clonotype has just a few counts. This rearrangement joins TRBV5-1 to TRBJ2-5; TRBD2 agrees at 12 bases. Germline assignment: CDR1 SGHRS and CDR2 YFSETQ. Losses at the gene ends were 0 bases for V and 4 bases for J; bases not matched to a gene: 10. The CDR3 extends over 18 amino acids. In DNA, the CDR3 is TGCGCCAGCAGCTTGGTGCCTAGCGGGAGGGCGAGGGGAGAGACCCAGTACTTC. This encodes CASSLVPSGRARGETQYF.

The CDR3 coding sequence is TGTGCCAGCGAGACGGGATATAGCAATCAGCCCCAGCATTTT. It yields the protein CASETGYSNQPQHF. This chain links TRBV19 with TRBJ1-5; D call uncertain. This CDR3 is built from 14 residues. Germline CDR1 reads LNHDA; CDR2 reads SQIVND (reference sequence). Trimming took off 9 bases at V and 0 bases at J, with 12 bases between the two ends. Drawing the rest from reference TRBV19 and TRBJ1-5, the complete variable domain is DGGITQSPKYLFRKEGQNVTLSCEQNLNHDAMYWYRQDPGQGLRLIYYSQIVNDFQKGDIAEGYSVSREKKESFPLTVTSAQKNPTAFYLCASETGYSNQPQHFGDGTRLSIL.

This clonotype was found a few times. The chain couples TRBV15 to TRBJ2-7; weak D call: TRBD1 (6 bases). Per the germline V gene, CDR1 is LNHNV and CDR2 is YYDKDF (reference sequence). This CDR3 comprises 15 residues. The V and J ends lost 1 base and 4 bases respectively, with 14 bases between them. The CDR3, as DNA: TGTGCCACCAGCAGAGGATCAGGACAGCAATACGAGCAGTACTTC. Its protein product is CATSRGSGQQYEQYF.

A few counts support this clonotype. The chain recombines TRBV12-3 or TRBV12-4 with TRBJ2-7, with unresolved D. The ends were cut back, 5 bases at V and 4 bases at J, with 9 bases in the middle. This CDR3 spans 12 amino acids. CDR3 coding DNA: TGTGCCAGCAGTACGCAGTTGTACGAGCAGTACTTC. Protein product: CASSTQLYEQYF.

The chain recombines TRBV6-5 with TRBJ1-5; D gene ambiguous. The CDR3 is 15 amino acids. In germline, CDR1 is MNHEY, CDR2 SVGAGI. V lost 2 bases, J lost 0 bases, and 8 bases lay in between. DNA of the CDR3: TGTGCCAGCAGTTACACACCCTATAGCAATCAGCCCCAGCATTTT. Translating gives CASSYTPYSNQPQHF.